These T cell receptor beta chains were read from a single sample in a study of blood T cell repertoires in COVID-19. Method: immunoSEQ multiplex PCR; TCRdb's copy keeps in-frame clones and lacks some. The table has 300,000 or so clones, approximately 90% seen once. The sequenced sample was peripheral blood. All receptors come from a woman in her thirties or forties with acute or convalescent COVID-19. The CDR3 runs from the conserved cysteine through the conserved F or W. Each record gives: D gene, J gene, V gene, clone size, CDR3 protein, CDR3 DNA. The D gene is left open where the match is weak. The size entry is marked missing in some rows and otherwise reads once, few, many or a size class.

d_gene: NA
j_gene: TRBJ2-6
v_gene: TRBV18
abundance: once
CDR3aa: CASSLYMTSAGANVLTF
CDR3nt: TGTGCCAGCTCACTTTATATGACTAGTGCTGGGGCCAACGTCCTGACTTTC

d_gene: NA
j_gene: TRBJ2-3
v_gene: TRBV4-2
abundance: few
CDR3aa: CASSLHGTDTQYF
CDR3nt: TGTGCCAGCAGCCTACACGGCACAGATACGCAGTATTTT

d_gene: TRBD1
j_gene: TRBJ2-1
v_gene: TRBV25-1
abundance: NA
CDR3aa: CASRQGNYEQFF
CDR3nt: TGTGCCAGCAGACAGGGGAACTATGAGCAGTTCTTC

d_gene: NA
j_gene: TRBJ2-3
v_gene: TRBV28
abundance: NA
CDR3aa: CASSSGQTFVTQYF
CDR3nt: TGTGCCAGCAGTTCGGGACAAACCTTTGTCACGCAGTATTTT

d_gene: NA
j_gene: TRBJ2-1
v_gene: TRBV6-2/TRBV6-3
abundance: NA
CDR3aa: CASSPLRGGYLTNPNNEQFF
CDR3nt: TGTGCCAGCAGTCCCCTGCGTGGAGGGTACCTTACCAACCCAAACAATGAGCAGTTCTTC

d_gene: NA
j_gene: TRBJ1-1
v_gene: TRBV18
abundance: NA
CDR3aa: CASSPPAGVDTEAFF
CDR3nt: TGTGCCAGCTCACCACCGGCAGGGGTTGACACTGAAGCTTTCTTT

d_gene: TRBD1
j_gene: TRBJ1-1
v_gene: TRBV7-3
abundance: NA
CDR3aa: CASSEGTDTEAFF
CDR3nt: TGTGCCAGCAGTGAAGGGACAGACACTGAAGCTTTCTTT

d_gene: NA
j_gene: TRBJ2-1
v_gene: TRBV4-1
abundance: once
CDR3aa: CASSQDRQGNEQFF
CDR3nt: TGCGCCAGCAGCCAAGATCGGCAGGGGAATGAGCAGTTCTTC

d_gene: TRBD2
j_gene: TRBJ2-1
v_gene: TRBV11-2
abundance: NA
CDR3aa: CASSLLAGTYNEQFF
CDR3nt: TGTGCCAGCAGCTTACTAGCGGGGACTTACAATGAGCAGTTCTTC

d_gene: NA
j_gene: TRBJ1-4
v_gene: TRBV19
abundance: NA
CDR3aa: CASSIRQGKEKLFF
CDR3nt: TGTGCCAGTAGTATTCGGCAGGGGAAGGAAAAACTGTTTTTT

d_gene: TRBD1
j_gene: TRBJ1-6
v_gene: TRBV27
abundance: once
CDR3aa: CASRGQGVLGSPLHF
CDR3nt: TGTGCCAGCAGGGGACAGGGGGTCCTAGGGTCACCCCTCCACTTT

d_gene: NA
j_gene: TRBJ2-3
v_gene: TRBV5-1
abundance: NA
CDR3aa: CASSLSADTQYF
CDR3nt: TGCGCCAGCAGCTTGTCTGCAGATACGCAGTATTTT

d_gene: TRBD1
j_gene: TRBJ1-6
v_gene: TRBV27
abundance: NA
CDR3aa: CASSSPIRDRVNSPLHF
CDR3nt: TGTGCCAGCAGTTCTCCTATCCGCGACAGGGTTAATTCACCCCTCCACTTT

d_gene: TRBD1
j_gene: TRBJ1-6
v_gene: TRBV5-1
abundance: NA
CDR3aa: CASSLEDRGNLNSPLHF
CDR3nt: TGCGCCAGCAGCTTGGAGGACAGGGGGAACCTCAATTCACCCCTCCACTTT

d_gene: TRBD1
j_gene: TRBJ2-5
v_gene: TRBV6-1
abundance: once
CDR3aa: CASSEVKGTGEETQYF
CDR3nt: TGTGCCAGCAGTGAAGTGAAGGGGACAGGGGAAGAGACCCAGTACTTC

d_gene: NA
j_gene: TRBJ2-1
v_gene: TRBV12-2
abundance: NA
CDR3aa: CASRLARGGGANEQFF
CDR3nt: TGTGCAAGTCGCTTAGCGCGTGGCGGGGGGGCAAATGAGCAGTTCTTC

d_gene: NA
j_gene: TRBJ1-2
v_gene: TRBV25-1
abundance: few
CDR3aa: CASSEFGREGSDYGYTF
CDR3nt: TGTGCCAGCAGTGAATTCGGTCGGGAGGGGTCGGACTATGGCTACACCTTC

d_gene: TRBD1
j_gene: TRBJ1-1
v_gene: TRBV7-9
abundance: NA
CDR3aa: CASSSRGQGATTEAFF
CDR3nt: TGTGCCAGCAGCTCGAGGGGGCAGGGGGCTACCACTGAAGCTTTCTTT

d_gene: TRBD1
j_gene: TRBJ1-2
v_gene: TRBV27
abundance: NA
CDR3aa: CASSGGTDYGYTF
CDR3nt: TGTGCCAGCAGCGGTGGGACAGACTATGGCTACACCTTC

d_gene: NA
j_gene: TRBJ2-2
v_gene: TRBV3-1/TRBV3-2
abundance: NA
CDR3aa: CASSHVGGANTGELFF
CDR3nt: TGTGCCAGCAGCCACGTAGGGGGGGCCAACACCGGGGAGCTGTTTTTT

d_gene: TRBD1
j_gene: TRBJ1-4
v_gene: TRBV2
abundance: NA
CDR3aa: CASSESTGVGEKLFF
CDR3nt: TGTGCCAGCAGTGAATCGACAGGGGTCGGGGAAAAACTGTTTTTT

d_gene: NA
j_gene: TRBJ2-3
v_gene: TRBV12-3/TRBV12-4
abundance: NA
CDR3aa: CASSGTYRDTQYF
CDR3nt: TGTGCCAGCAGTGGGACTTACAGGGATACGCAGTATTTT

d_gene: NA
j_gene: TRBJ2-3
v_gene: TRBV5-4
abundance: many
CDR3aa: CASSLLITTYSTDTQYF
CDR3nt: TGTGCCAGCAGCTTGCTGATTACTACATATAGCACAGATACGCAGTATTTT

d_gene: NA
j_gene: TRBJ1-1
v_gene: TRBV9
abundance: NA
CDR3aa: CASSVGGGSTEAFF
CDR3nt: TGTGCCAGCAGCGTAGGGGGGGGAAGCACTGAAGCTTTCTTT

d_gene: NA
j_gene: TRBJ2-3
v_gene: TRBV25-1
abundance: NA
CDR3aa: CASSEDQGPDTQYF
CDR3nt: TGTGCCAGCAGTGAAGATCAGGGCCCAGATACGCAGTATTTT

d_gene: NA
j_gene: TRBJ1-3
v_gene: TRBV12-5
abundance: NA
CDR3aa: CASGLEFSGNTIYF
CDR3nt: TGTGCTAGTGGTCTTGAGTTCTCAGGAAACACCATATATTTT

d_gene: NA
j_gene: TRBJ1-1
v_gene: TRBV4-1
abundance: NA
CDR3aa: CASSLFGGGSLNTEAFF
CDR3nt: TGCGCCAGCAGCCTCTTCGGGGGAGGGAGCTTGAACACTGAAGCTTTCTTT

d_gene: NA
j_gene: TRBJ1-1
v_gene: TRBV7-8
abundance: once
CDR3aa: CASSSRDRKKMNTEAFF
CDR3nt: TGTGCCAGCAGCTCAAGAGACAGGAAAAAGATGAACACTGAAGCTTTCTTT

d_gene: TRBD1
j_gene: TRBJ1-5
v_gene: TRBV12-5
abundance: NA
CDR3aa: CASGLDRDSLYSNQPQHF
CDR3nt: TGTGCTAGTGGTTTGGACCGGGACAGTCTTTATAGCAATCAGCCCCAGCATTTT

d_gene: NA
j_gene: TRBJ1-6
v_gene: TRBV27
abundance: few
CDR3aa: CASSSRGGGSYNSPLHF
CDR3nt: TGTGCCAGCAGTTCCAGAGGGGGGGGCTCCTATAATTCACCCCTCCACTTT

d_gene: TRBD2
j_gene: TRBJ2-1
v_gene: TRBV9
abundance: NA
CDR3aa: CASSVVSSGGYNEQFF
CDR3nt: TGTGCCAGCAGCGTAGTGAGTAGCGGGGGGTACAATGAGCAGTTCTTC

d_gene: TRBD1
j_gene: TRBJ1-5
v_gene: TRBV6-5
abundance: NA
CDR3aa: CASSLLQGGQPQHF
CDR3nt: TGTGCCAGCAGTCTTCTACAGGGGGGTCAGCCCCAGCATTTT

d_gene: TRBD1
j_gene: TRBJ2-3
v_gene: TRBV28
abundance: NA
CDR3aa: CASSPPGQGGTDTQYF
CDR3nt: TGTGCCAGCAGTCCCCCGGGACAGGGTGGCACAGATACGCAGTATTTT